The source of this T cell receptor beta chain is a study of blood T cell repertoires in COVID-19. About the study: Both acute and convalescent COVID-19 samples were obtained from the United States, Italy and Spain. Nucleic acid was either cDNA or gDNA, and it came from T cells, B-cell-depleted T cells, or PBMCs.

Libraries were prepared by immunoSEQ multiplex PCR; TCRdb keeps only in-frame clonotypes and omits some of them. In the table there are 150,000 to 200,000 clones, more than 80% of which are singletons. V lost 7 bases and J lost 4; bases outside the gene matches: 12. The CDR3 length is 16 residues. CDR1 is LNHDA and CDR2 is SQIVND in the germline V gene (reference sequence). Residents of approximately 25 US areas, aged roughly 18 to 89 years, made up the participants. Cohort 3 recovered donors had two negative PCRs, clearance, or symptom resolution. Sequences were obtained from PBMCs or T cells enriched from blood (not recorded which). The source of this sequence is a middle-aged man who had recovered from COVID-19. The chain joins TRBV19 to TRBJ2-1, with 8 nucleotides matching TRBD2. In DNA form, the CDR3 reads TGTGCCAGTACCGACCGGGGGGGGGTGAGTTACAATGAGCAGTTCTTC. It yields the protein CASTDRGGVSYNEQFF.